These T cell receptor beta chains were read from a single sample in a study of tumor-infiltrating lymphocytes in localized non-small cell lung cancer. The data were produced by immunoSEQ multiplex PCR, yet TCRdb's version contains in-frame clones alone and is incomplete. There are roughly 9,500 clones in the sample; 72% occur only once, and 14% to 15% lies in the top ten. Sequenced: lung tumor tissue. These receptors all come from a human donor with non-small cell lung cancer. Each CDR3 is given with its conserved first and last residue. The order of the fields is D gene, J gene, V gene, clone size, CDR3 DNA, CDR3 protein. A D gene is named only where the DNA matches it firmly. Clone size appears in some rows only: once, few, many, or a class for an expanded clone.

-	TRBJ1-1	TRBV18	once	TGTGCCAGCTCACCACCGGGGGGCGCCGGCACTGAAGCTTTCTTT	CASSPPGGAGTEAFF
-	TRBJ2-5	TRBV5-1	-	TGCGCCAGCAGCTTGGTACCAGGCCAAGAGACCCAGTACTTC	CASSLVPGQETQYF
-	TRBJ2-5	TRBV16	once	TGTGCCAGCAGCCCCCCCCCAGGGCAGGACCTAACGCAAGAGACCCAGTACTTC	CASSPPPGQDLTQETQYF
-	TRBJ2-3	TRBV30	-	TGTGCCTGGAGTCGTAAGTTCACAGATACGCAGTATTTT	CAWSRKFTDTQYF
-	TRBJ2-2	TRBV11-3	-	TGTGCCAGCAGCTTGGGACAGAACACCGGGGAGCTGTTTTTT	CASSLGQNTGELFF
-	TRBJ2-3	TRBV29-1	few	TGCAGCGGAATGACGAGTTCTAGCACAGATACGCAGTATTTT	CSGMTSSSTDTQYF
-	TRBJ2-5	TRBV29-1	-	TGCAGCGTTGAGCTGAGCGCCTCCTCGGGCCAGTACTTC	CSVELSASSGQYF
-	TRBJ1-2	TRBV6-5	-	TGTGCCAGCAGGGTGACAGGCTATGGCTACACCTTC	CASRVTGYGYTF
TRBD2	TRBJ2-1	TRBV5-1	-	TGCGCCAGCAGCCCTAATCCGGGACTAGCGGGTAACAATGAGCAGTTCTTC	CASSPNPGLAGNNEQFF
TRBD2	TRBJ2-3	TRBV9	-	TGTGCCAGCAGCGCCGCTAGCGGGGGGGCGACAGATACGCAGTATTTT	CASSAASGGATDTQYF
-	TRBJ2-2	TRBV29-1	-	TGCAGCGTTTATCAGGCCAGCGGCGGGGAGCTGTTTTTT	CSVYQASGGELFF
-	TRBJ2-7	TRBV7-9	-	TGTGCCAGCAGCTTAGCAGCAAGCTACGAGCAGTACTTC	CASSLAASYEQYF
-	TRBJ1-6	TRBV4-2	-	TGTGCCAGCAGCCGGCAGGGAAGCTATAATTCACCCCTCCACTTT	CASSRQGSYNSPLHF
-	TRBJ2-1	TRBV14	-	TGTGCCAGCAGCCCGAGAGGGGGGAGGGTTTCCTACAATGAGCAGTTCTTC	CASSPRGGRVSYNEQFF
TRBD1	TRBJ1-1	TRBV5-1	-	TGCGCCAGCAGCAGTTACCCCCGCTTGGACAGGGTATTCGCTTTCTTT	CASSSYPRLDRVFAFF
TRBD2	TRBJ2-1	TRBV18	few	TGTGCCAGCTCCCTTAACGGGGCTAGCGGGAGGAGCTCCTACAATGAGCAGTTCTTC	CASSLNGASGRSSYNEQFF
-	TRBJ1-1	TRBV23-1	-	TGCGCCAGCACTAATCTGGACCCCGGAGAAGCTTTCTTT	CASTNLDPGEAFF
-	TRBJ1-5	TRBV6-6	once	TGTGCCAGCAGTAGCCGCGGGCAGGGTGGACAGCCCCAGCATTTT	CASSSRGQGGQPQHF
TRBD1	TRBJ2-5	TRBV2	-	TGTGCCACCAAGGGACAGTCGGAGACCCAGTACTTC	CATKGQSETQYF
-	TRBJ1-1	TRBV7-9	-	TGTGCCAGCAGCTACCCAAGGACAACCACTGAAGCTTTCTTT	CASSYPRTTTEAFF
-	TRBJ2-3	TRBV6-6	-	TGTGCCAGCACCCTACCGACAGATACGCAGTATTTT	CASTLPTDTQYF
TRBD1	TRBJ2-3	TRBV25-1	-	TGTGCCAGCAGTGAGGGGACAGGGCACTACACAGATACGCAGTATTTT	CASSEGTGHYTDTQYF
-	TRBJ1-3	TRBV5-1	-	TGCGCCAGCAGGGTGGGGACCAGAAACACCATATATTTT	CASRVGTRNTIYF
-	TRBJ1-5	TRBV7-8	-	TGTGCCAGCAGCTTAGGCAGCCCGGATCAGCCCCAGCATTTT	CASSLGSPDQPQHF
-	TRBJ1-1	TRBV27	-	TGTGCCAGCAGTTTAGGGCTTGGCATCCCAGCTTTCTTT	CASSLGLGIPAFF
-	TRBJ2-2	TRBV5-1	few	TGCGCCAGCCTAAGAGACAGTAACACCGGGGAGCTGTTTTTT	CASLRDSNTGELFF
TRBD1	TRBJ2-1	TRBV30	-	TGTGCCTGGACCCCCTGGACAGGGACAAATGAGCAGTTCTTC	CAWTPWTGTNEQFF
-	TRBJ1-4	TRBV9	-	TGTGCCAGCAGCCCTTTGGGCGGGGAAAAACTGTTTTTT	CASSPLGGEKLFF
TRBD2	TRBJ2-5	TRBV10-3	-	TGTGCCATCAGTCCAACTAGCGGGGGGCGAGAGACCCAGTACTTC	CAISPTSGGRETQYF
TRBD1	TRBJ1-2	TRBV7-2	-	TGTGCCAGCAGCTTAACCGTATCCGGGACAGGGGATGGCTACACCTTC	CASSLTVSGTGDGYTF
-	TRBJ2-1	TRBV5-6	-	TGTGCCAGCATCGACCTAACAGACTCCTACAATGAGCAGTTCTTC	CASIDLTDSYNEQFF
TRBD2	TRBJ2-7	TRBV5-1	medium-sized	TGCGCCAGCCGTAGCGGGAATAACTACGAGCAGTACTTC	CASRSGNNYEQYF
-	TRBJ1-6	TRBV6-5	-	TGTGCCAGCAGTTACTCCCCATCAGCCGATTCACCCCTCCACTTT	CASSYSPSADSPLHF
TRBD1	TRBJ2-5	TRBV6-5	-	TGTGCCAGCAGTTATTATGGGGGACAGGGTCAAGAGACCCAGTACTTC	CASSYYGGQGQETQYF
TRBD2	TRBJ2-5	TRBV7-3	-	TGTGCCAGCAGCTTAAAGGCCGGGACTAGCGGGAGTACAGAGACCCAGTACTTC	CASSLKAGTSGSTETQYF
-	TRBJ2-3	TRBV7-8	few	TGTGCCAGCAGCTTACGAGGGGTTAGCACAGATACGCAGTATTTT	CASSLRGVSTDTQYF
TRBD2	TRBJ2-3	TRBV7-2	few	TGTGCCAGCAGCTCACCTGGTAGCGGGATTAGCACAGATACGCAGTATTTT	CASSSPGSGISTDTQYF
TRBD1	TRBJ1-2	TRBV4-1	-	TGCGCCAGCAGCCAAGGAACAGGGGGCAAGGACTATGGCTACACCTTC	CASSQGTGGKDYGYTF
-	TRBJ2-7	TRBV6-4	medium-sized	TGTGCCAGCAGTGACACGGGCGACGGGGTATACGAGCAGTACTTC	CASSDTGDGVYEQYF
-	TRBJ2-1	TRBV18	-	TGTGCCAGCTCACTTGGAACGTACAATGAGCAGTTCTTC	CASSLGTYNEQFF
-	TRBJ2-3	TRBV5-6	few	TGTGCCAGCAGCTTGGTAAGGACCACAGATACGCAGTATTTT	CASSLVRTTDTQYF
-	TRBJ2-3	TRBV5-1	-	TGCGCCAGCAGGGAGGGGGCAGATACGCAGTATTTT	CASREGADTQYF
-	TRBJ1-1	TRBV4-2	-	TGTGCCAGCAGCCAAGATTATCGAGGCACTGAAGCTTTCTTT	CASSQDYRGTEAFF
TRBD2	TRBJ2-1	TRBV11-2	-	TGTGCCAGCAGCTCGGGACTAGCCCTGAGCTCCTACAATGAGCAGTTCTTC	CASSSGLALSSYNEQFF
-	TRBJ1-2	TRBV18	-	TGTGCCAGCTCACCAGGGGGCGCGGCCATTTATGGCTACACCTTC	CASSPGGAAIYGYTF
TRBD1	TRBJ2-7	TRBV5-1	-	TGCGCCAGCAGCTTGGAGGTGCAGGGCAGGGGGCGCGAGCAGTACTTC	CASSLEVQGRGREQYF
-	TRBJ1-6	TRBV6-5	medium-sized	TGTGCCAGCACCGAGAAGGGATCACCCCTCCACTTT	CASTEKGSPLHF
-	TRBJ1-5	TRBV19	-	TGTGCCAGTAGTATAGGGGGTTTGGGCAATCAGCCCCAGCATTTT	CASSIGGLGNQPQHF
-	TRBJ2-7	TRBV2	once	TGTGCCAGCGTTCTCTCCTACGAGCAGTACTTC	CASVLSYEQYF
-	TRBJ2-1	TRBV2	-	TGTGCCAGCAGGGGTTACAATGAGCAGTTCTTC	CASRGYNEQFF
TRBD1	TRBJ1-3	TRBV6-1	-	TGTGCCAGCAGTGAAGCCCCCTTTGGACAGGCCCTCTCTGGAAACACCATATATTTT	CASSEAPFGQALSGNTIYF